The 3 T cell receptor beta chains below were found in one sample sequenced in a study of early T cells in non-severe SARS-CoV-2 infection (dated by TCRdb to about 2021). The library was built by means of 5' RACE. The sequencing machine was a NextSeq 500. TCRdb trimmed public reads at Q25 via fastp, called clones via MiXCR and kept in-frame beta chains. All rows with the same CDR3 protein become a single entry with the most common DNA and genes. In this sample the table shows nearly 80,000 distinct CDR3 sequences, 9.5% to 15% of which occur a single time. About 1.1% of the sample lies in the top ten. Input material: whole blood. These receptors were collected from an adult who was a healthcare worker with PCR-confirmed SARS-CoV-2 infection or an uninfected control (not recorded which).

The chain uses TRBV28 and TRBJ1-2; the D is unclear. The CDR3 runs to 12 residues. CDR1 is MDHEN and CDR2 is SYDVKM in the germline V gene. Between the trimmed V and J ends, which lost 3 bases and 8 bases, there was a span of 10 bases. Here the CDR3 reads CASSLGGPGYTF. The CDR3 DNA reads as TGTGCCAGCAGTTTGGGCGGGCCCGGCTACACCTTC.

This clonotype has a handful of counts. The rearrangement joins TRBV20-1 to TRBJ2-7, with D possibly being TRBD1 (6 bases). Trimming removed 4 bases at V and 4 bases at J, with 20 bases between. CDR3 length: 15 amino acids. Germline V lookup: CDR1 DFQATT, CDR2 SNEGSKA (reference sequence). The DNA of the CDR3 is TGCAGTGCTATTTCACAGGGACACGGACGATACGAGCAGTACTTC. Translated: CSAISQGHGRYEQYF.

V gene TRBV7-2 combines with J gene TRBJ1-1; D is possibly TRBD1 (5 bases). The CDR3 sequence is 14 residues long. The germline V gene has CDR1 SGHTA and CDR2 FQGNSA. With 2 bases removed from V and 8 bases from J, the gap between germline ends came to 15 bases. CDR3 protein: CASSLQGIATEAFF. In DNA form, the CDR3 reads TGTGCCAGCAGCTTACAGGGAATTGCCACCGAAGCTTTCTTT. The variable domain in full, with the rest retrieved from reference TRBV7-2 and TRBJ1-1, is GAGVSQSPSNKVTEKGKDVELRCDPISGHTALYWYRQSLGQGLEFLIYFQGNSAPDKSGLPSDRFSAERTGGSVSTLTIQRTQQEDSAVYLCASSLQGIATEAFFGQGTRLTVV.